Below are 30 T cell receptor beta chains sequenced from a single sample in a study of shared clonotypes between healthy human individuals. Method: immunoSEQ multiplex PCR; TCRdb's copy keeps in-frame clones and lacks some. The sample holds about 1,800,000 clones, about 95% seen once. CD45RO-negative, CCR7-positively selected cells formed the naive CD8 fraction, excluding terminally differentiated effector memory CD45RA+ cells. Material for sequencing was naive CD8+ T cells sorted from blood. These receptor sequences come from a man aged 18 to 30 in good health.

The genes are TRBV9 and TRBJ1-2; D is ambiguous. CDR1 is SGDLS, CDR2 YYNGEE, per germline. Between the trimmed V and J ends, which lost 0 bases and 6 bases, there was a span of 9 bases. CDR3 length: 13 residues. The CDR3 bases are TGTGCCAGCAGCGTAGGTACAGAAAATGGCTACACCTTC. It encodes CASSVGTENGYTF.

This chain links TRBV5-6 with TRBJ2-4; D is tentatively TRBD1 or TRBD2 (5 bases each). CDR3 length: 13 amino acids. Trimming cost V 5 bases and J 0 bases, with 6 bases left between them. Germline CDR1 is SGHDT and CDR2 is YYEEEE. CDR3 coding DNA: TGTGCCAGCAGTGGGACAGCCAAAAACATTCAGTACTTC. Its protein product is CASSGTAKNIQYF.

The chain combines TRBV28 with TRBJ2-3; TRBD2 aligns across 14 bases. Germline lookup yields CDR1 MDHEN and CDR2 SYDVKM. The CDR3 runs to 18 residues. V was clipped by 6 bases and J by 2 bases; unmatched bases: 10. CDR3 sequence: CASSGLAGGYHSTDTQYF. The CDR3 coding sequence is TGTGCCAGCAGCGGACTAGCGGGGGGCTACCACTCCACAGATACGCAGTATTTT.

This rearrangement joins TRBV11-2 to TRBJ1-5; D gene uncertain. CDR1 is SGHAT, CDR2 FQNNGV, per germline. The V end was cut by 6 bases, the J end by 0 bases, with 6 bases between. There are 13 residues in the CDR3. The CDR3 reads CASSKNSNQPQHF. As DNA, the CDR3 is TGTGCCAGCAGTAAGAATAGCAATCAGCCCCAGCATTTT. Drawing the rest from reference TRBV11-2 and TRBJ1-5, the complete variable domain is EAGVAQSPRYKIIEKRQSVAFWCNPISGHATLYWYQQILGQGPKLLIQFQNNGVVDDSQLPKDRFSAERLKGVDSTLKIQPAKLEDSAVYLCASSKNSNQPQHFGDGTRLSIL.

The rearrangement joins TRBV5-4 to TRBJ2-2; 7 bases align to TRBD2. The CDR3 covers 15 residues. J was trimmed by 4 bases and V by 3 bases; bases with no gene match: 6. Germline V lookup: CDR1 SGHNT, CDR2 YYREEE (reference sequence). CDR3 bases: TGTGCCAGCAGCTCTCAGCGGGGAGCCACCGGGGAGCTGTTTTTT. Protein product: CASSSQRGATGELFF.

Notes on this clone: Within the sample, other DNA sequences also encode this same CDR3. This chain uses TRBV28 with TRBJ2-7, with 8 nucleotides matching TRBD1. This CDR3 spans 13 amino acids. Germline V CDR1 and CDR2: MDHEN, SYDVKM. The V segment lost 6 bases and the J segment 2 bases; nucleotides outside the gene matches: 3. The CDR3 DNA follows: TGTGCCAGCAGAATGACAGGGGCCTACGAGCAGTACTTC. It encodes CASRMTGAYEQYF.

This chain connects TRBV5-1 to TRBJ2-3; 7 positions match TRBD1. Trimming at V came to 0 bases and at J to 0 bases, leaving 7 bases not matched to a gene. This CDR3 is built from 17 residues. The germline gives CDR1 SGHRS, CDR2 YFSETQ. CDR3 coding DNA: TGCGCCAGCAGCTTGGCCCTCGGGACAGAGAGCACAGATACGCAGTATTTT. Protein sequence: CASSLALGTESTDTQYF.

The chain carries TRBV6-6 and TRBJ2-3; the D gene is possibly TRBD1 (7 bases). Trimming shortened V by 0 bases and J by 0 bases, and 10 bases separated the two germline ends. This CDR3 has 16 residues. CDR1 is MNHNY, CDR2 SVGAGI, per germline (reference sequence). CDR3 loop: CASSYSSGGSTDTQYF. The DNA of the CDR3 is TGTGCCAGCAGTTACTCTTCAGGGGGGAGCACAGATACGCAGTATTTT.

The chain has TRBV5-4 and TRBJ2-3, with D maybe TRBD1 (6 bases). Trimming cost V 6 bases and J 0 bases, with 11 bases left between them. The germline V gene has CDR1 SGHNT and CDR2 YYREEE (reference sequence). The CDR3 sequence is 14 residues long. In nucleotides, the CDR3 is TGTGCCAGCACCAGGGACACAAGCACAGATACGCAGTATTTT. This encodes CASTRDTSTDTQYF.

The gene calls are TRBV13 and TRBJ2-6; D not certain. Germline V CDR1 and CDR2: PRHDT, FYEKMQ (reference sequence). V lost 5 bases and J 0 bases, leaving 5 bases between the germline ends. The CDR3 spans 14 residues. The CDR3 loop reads CASSPSSGANVLTF. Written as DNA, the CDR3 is TGTGCCAGCAGCCCCAGCTCTGGGGCCAACGTCCTGACTTTC.

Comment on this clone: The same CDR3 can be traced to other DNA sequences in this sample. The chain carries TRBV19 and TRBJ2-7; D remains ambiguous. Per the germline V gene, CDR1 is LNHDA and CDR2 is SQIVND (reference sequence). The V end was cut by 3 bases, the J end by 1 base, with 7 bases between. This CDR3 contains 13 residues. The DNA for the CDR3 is TGTGCCAGTAGTATTCGTCAGTCCTACGAGCAGTACTTC. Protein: CASSIRQSYEQYF.

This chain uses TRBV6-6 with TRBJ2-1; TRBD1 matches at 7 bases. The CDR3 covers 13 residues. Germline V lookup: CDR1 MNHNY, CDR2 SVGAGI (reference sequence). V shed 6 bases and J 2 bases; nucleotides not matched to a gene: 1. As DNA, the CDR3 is TGTGCCAGCAGCCAGGGGGCCTACAATGAGCAGTTCTTC. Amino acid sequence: CASSQGAYNEQFF.

CDR3 loop: CASSSPFSYEQYF. The CDR3 nucleotides are TGTGCCAGCAGCTCCCCCTTTTCCTACGAGCAGTACTTC. The chain employs TRBV11-2 and TRBJ2-7; D is ambiguous. Germline V CDR1 and CDR2: SGHAT, FQNNGV. The CDR3 consists of 13 residues. V gave up 4 bases and J gave up 1 base, with 8 bases separating them.

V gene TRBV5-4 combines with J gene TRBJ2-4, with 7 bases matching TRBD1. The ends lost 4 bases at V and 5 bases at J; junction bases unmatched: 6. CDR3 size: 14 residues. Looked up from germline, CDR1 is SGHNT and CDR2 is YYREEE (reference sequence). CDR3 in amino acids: CASSIDRVENIQYF. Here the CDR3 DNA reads TGTGCCAGCAGCATCGACAGGGTAGAAAACATTCAGTACTTC. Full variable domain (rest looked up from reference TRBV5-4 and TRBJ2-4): ETGVTQSPTHLIKTRGQQVTLRCSSQSGHNTVSWYQQALGQGPQFIFQYYREEENGRGNFPPRFSGLQFPNYSSELNVNALELDDSALYLCASSIDRVENIQYFGAGTRLSVL.

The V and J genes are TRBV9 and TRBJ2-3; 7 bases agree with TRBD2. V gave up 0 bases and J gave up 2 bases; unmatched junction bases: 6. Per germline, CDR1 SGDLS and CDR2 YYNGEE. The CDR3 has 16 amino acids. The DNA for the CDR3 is TGTGCCAGCAGCGTAGACGGCGGGGGAGACACAGATACGCAGTATTTT. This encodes CASSVDGGGDTDTQYF.

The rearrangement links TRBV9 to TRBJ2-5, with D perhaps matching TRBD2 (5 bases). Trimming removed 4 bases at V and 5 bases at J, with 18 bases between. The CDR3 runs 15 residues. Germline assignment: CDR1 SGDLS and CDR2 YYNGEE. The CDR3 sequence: CASSTEGLQSETQYF. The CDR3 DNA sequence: TGTGCCAGCAGCACCGAAGGACTCCAGTCGGAGACCCAGTACTTC.

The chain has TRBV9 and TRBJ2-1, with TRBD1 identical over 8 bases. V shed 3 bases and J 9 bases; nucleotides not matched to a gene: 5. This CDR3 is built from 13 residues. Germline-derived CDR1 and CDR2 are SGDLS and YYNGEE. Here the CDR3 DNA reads TGTGCCAGCAGCGATACAGGGGGTCTTGAGCAGTTCTTC. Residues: CASSDTGGLEQFF.

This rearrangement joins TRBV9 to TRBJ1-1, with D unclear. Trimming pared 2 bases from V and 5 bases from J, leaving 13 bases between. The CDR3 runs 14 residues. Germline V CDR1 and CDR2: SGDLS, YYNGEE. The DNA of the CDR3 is TGTGCCAGCAGCGTTTCCTTAATGGAGACTGAAGCTTTCTTT. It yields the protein CASSVSLMETEAFF.

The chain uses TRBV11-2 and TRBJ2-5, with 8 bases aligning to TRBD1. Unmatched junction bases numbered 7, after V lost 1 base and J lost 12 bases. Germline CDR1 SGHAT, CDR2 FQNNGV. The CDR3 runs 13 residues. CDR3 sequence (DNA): TGTGCCAGCAGCTTAGGTGGGACGACAGGGGAGTACTTC. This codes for CASSLGGTTGEYF.

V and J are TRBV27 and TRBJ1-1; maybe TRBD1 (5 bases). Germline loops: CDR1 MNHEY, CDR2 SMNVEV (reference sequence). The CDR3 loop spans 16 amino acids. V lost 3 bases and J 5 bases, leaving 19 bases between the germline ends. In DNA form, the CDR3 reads TGTGCCAGCAGTTTCCTCCCGGAGGGGCCAAGAACTGAAGCTTTCTTT. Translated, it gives CASSFLPEGPRTEAFF.

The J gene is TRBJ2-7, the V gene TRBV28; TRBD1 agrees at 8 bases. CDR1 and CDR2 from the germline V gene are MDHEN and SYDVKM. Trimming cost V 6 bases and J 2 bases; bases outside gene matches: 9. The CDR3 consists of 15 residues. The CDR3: CASRPLGQATYEQYF. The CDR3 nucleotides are TGTGCCAGCAGACCTTTGGGACAGGCGACCTACGAGCAGTACTTC.

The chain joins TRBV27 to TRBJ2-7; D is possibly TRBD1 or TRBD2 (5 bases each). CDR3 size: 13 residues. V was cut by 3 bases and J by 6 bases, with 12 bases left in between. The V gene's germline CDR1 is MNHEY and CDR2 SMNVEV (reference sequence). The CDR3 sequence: CASSFSGGGEQYF. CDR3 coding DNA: TGTGCCAGCAGTTTCTCTGGGGGTGGCGAGCAGTACTTC.

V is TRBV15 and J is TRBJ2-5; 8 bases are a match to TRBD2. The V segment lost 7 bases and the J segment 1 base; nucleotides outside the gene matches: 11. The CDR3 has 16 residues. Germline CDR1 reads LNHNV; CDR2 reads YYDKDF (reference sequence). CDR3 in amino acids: CATTEGGGGIQETQYF. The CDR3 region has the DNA TGTGCCACCACTGAGGGTGGCGGGGGGATCCAAGAGACCCAGTACTTC.

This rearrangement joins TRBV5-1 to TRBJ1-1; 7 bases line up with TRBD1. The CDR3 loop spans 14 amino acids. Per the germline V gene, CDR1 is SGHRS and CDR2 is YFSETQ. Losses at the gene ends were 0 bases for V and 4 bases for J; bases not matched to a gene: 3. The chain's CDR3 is CASSLGGQFTEAFF. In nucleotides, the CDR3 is TGCGCCAGCAGCTTGGGGGGACAGTTCACTGAAGCTTTCTTT. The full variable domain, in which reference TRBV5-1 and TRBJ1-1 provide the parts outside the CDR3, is KAGVTQTPRYLIKTRGQQVTLSCSPISGHRSVSWYQQTPGQGLQFLFEYFSETQRNKGNFPGRFSGRQFSNSRSEMNVSTLELGDSALYLCASSLGGQFTEAFFGQGTRLTVV.

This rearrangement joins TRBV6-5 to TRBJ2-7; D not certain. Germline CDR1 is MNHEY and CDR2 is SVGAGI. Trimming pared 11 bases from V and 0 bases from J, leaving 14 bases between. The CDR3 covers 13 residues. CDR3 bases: TGTGCCGCCCGAGGACCGAGCTCCTACGAGCAGTACTTC. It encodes CAARGPSSYEQYF.

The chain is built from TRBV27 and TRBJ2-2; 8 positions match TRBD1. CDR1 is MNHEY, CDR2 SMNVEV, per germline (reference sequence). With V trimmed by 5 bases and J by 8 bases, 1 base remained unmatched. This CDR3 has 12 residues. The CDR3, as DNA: TGTGCCAGCAGTGACAGGGGTGGGGAGCTGTTTTTT. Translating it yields CASSDRGGELFF.

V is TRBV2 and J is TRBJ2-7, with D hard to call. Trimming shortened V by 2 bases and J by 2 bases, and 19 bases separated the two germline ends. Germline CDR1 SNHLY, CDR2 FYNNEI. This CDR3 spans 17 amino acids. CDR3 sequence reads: CASSESMLVKGAYEQYF. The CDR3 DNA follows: TGTGCCAGCAGTGAATCAATGCTGGTGAAAGGCGCCTACGAGCAGTACTTC.

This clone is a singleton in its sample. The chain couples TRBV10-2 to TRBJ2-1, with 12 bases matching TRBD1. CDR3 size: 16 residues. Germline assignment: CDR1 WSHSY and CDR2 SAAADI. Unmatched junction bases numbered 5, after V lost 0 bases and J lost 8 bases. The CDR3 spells CASSESGTGGRDEQFF. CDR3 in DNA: TGCGCCAGCAGTGAGTCAGGGACAGGGGGCCGGGATGAGCAGTTCTTC.

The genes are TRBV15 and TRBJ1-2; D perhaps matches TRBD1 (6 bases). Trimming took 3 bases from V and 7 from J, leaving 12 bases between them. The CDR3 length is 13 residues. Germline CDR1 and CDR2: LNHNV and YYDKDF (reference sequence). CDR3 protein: CATSSQGHGGYTF. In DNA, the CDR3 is TGTGCCACCAGCAGCCAGGGGCACGGTGGCTACACCTTC.

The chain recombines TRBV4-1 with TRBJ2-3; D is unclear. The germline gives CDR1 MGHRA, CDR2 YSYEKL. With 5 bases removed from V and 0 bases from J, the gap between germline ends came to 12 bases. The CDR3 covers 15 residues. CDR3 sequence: CASSYDRTSTDTQYF. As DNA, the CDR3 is TGCGCCAGCAGCTACGACCGAACTAGCACAGATACGCAGTATTTT.